One sample yielded the 2 T cell receptor beta chains listed below, sequenced in a study of T cells in Graves' hyperthyroidism and ophthalmopathy. Authors of the study amplified TCR beta CDR3 regions from RNA transcripts. HTBI primers were used for first-round RT-PCR of the TCR CDR3. TCRdb re-called the multiplex PCR reads with MiXCR, one entry per CDR3 protein. The sample shows a few hundred thousand distinct CDR3 sequences, 15% to 19% of them seen only once. Sequenced: blood. The receptors were gathered from a woman aged 18 to 35 with Graves' hyperthyroidism that later progressed to Graves' ophthalmopathy.

The gene calls are TRBV20-1 and TRBJ1-2; 7 positions match TRBD1. CDR3 size: 13 residues. The V gene's germline CDR1 is DFQATT and CDR2 SNEGSKA (reference sequence). With 5 bases clipped from V and 5 bases from J, the junction kept 8 bases outside the gene matches. The CDR3 DNA reads TGCAGTGCTCCCACGGGACAGATATATGGCTACACCTTC. Translated: CSAPTGQIYGYTF.

The table lists this clonotype with many counts. The J gene is TRBJ2-5, the V gene TRBV13, with TRBD1 identical over 8 bases. Germline values: CDR1 PRHDT, CDR2 FYEKMQ (reference sequence). The CDR3 covers 12 residues. Trimming took 2 bases from V and 12 from J; bases not matched to a gene: 5. The CDR3 DNA sequence: TGTGCCAGCAGCTTACTACAGGGGGGCAAGTACTTC. Its protein product is CASSLLQGGKYF.